The 31 T cell receptor beta chains below all came from one sample that was sequenced in a study of spatial heterogeneity in lung cancer (dated 2019 in TCRdb). In light of the paper, this sample's time point label describes: sample taken at primary tumor resection. For TCR sequencing, whole RNA was extracted from tumor and nontumor lung tissue, or from cryopreserved PBMC samples, and no cell sorting was done. The library was generated by 5' RACE. The run used a NextSeq 500. The raw public reads went through TCRdb reprocessing: fastp at Q25, MiXCR clone calling, in-frame beta chains kept. CDR3 protein sequences are deduplicated, and each keeps its most common genes and DNA. In all, the sample holds about 27,000 distinct CDR3 sequences, and 6.9% of those were seen once. Approximately 14% of the sample is held by the ten biggest clonotypes. Sequencing used PBMCs, obtained at surgery. The receptors derive from a male donor with early-stage non-small cell lung cancer.

This clonotype was picked up many times. The chain combines TRBV9 with TRBJ1-2, with D perhaps matching TRBD1 (5 bases). Trimming removed 0 bases at V and 0 bases at J, with 9 bases between. Germline CDR1 reads SGDLS; CDR2 reads YYNGEE. The CDR3 length is 15 residues. In DNA, the CDR3 is TGTGCCAGCAGCGTAGGAGGGGCGACTAACTATGGCTACACCTTC. It is translated as CASSVGGATNYGYTF.

This clonotype was recorded at least ten times. The chain couples TRBV5-1 to TRBJ1-2, with D possibly TRBD1 on 5 matching bases. This CDR3 contains 14 residues. Trimming took off 2 bases at V and 7 bases at J, with 15 bases between the two ends. Germline CDR1 and CDR2: SGHRS and YFSETQ. In DNA form, the CDR3 reads TGCGCCAGCAGCTTAGGGGCCGCTAAGGGTGGCTACACCTTC. Translated: CASSLGAAKGGYTF.

This clonotype has a handful of counts. The genes are TRBV12-3 or TRBV12-4 and TRBJ2-1; a weak D match, TRBD2 (6 bases). The CDR3 contains 14 residues. Trimming removed 6 bases at V and 4 bases at J, with 13 bases between. CDR3 nucleotide sequence: TGTGCCAGCAGACGAAGCGGGTCGTACAATGAGCAGTTCTTC. It encodes CASRRSGSYNEQFF.

This clonotype appeared many times. The CDR3 nucleotides are TGTGCCACCAGTGATTTGATGGGGACAGTTCCCACCGGGGAGCTGTTTTTT. Protein: CATSDLMGTVPTGELFF. The V gene is TRBV24-1, the J gene TRBJ2-2; 7 bases fit TRBD1. V dropped 0 bases and J dropped 4; count of bases not matched to a gene: 7. The CDR3 extends over 17 amino acids. Germline loops: CDR1 KGHDR, CDR2 SFDVKD.

Many counts were recorded for this clonotype. The chain has TRBV28 and TRBJ2-3; TRBD2 is a possible D gene (6 bases). Germline V gives CDR1 MDHEN, CDR2 SYDVKM. V lost 3 bases to trimming and J lost 2 bases, with 15 bases between them. This CDR3 is built from 16 residues. CDR3 DNA sequence: TGTGCCAGCAGTTTTCTCGGGACTGGTAACACAGATACGCAGTATTTT. This translates into CASSFLGTGNTDTQYF.

This clonotype was observed at least ten times. The CDR3 nucleotides read TGCAGTGCTAGAAGTATTGGGCGCAGCACAGATACGCAGTATTTT. Protein product: CSARSIGRSTDTQYF. The rearrangement joins TRBV20-1 to TRBJ2-3, with no clear D. The germline V and J ends were trimmed by 2 bases and 0 bases, with 12 bases remaining between them. In germline, CDR1 is DFQATT, CDR2 SNEGSKA (reference sequence). The CDR3 sequence is 15 residues long.

The rearrangement links TRBV5-6 to TRBJ2-7; 7 nucleotides match TRBD1. The V gene end was trimmed by 4 bases and the J gene end by 2 bases; junction bases not matched to a gene: 6. Per the germline V gene, CDR1 is SGHDT and CDR2 is YYEEEE. The CDR3 is 14 amino acids. CDR3 loop: CASSPETGTYEQYF. The DNA for the CDR3 is TGTGCCAGCAGCCCGGAGACAGGGACCTACGAGCAGTACTTC. Full variable domain (outside the CDR3, taken from reference TRBV5-6 and TRBJ2-7): DAGVTQSPTHLIKTRGQQVTLRCSPKSGHDTVSWYQQALGQGPQFIFQYYEEEERQRGNFPDRFSGHQFPNYSSELNVNALLLGDSALYLCASSPETGTYEQYFGPGTRLTVT.

The J gene is TRBJ2-1, the V gene TRBV20-1; D remains ambiguous. Germline assignment: CDR1 DFQATT and CDR2 SNEGSKA (reference sequence). V lost 8 bases to trimming and J lost 8 bases, with 10 bases between them. CDR3 length: 10 amino acids. This chain's CDR3 is CSCGSDEQFF. CDR3 bases: TGCAGTTGCGGTTCGGATGAGCAGTTCTTC.

This chain uses TRBV24-1 with TRBJ2-2, with D unclear. The CDR3 is made up of 14 amino acids. From germline, CDR1 is KGHDR and CDR2 SFDVKD. With 7 bases removed from V and 3 bases from J, the gap between germline ends came to 11 bases. This chain's CDR3 is CATRRQSDTGELFF. The CDR3 DNA reads TGTGCCACCAGACGCCAATCGGACACCGGGGAGCTGTTTTTT.

This clonotype has just a few counts. The chain employs TRBV5-4 and TRBJ2-1, with a tentative D call TRBD1 (5 bases). The CDR3 spans 13 residues. Germline V gene lookup returns CDR1 SGHNT and CDR2 YYREEE (reference sequence). V was shortened by 6 bases and J by 3 bases, with 10 bases between the two germline ends. CDR3 region: CASTRELYNEQFF. The CDR3 region has the DNA TGTGCCAGCACCAGGGAACTCTACAATGAGCAGTTCTTC.

In this sample, this clonotype turned up many times. V usage is TRBV10-3 and J usage is TRBJ2-3; TRBD1 is a possible D gene (6 bases). Germline V gene data show CDR1 as ENHRY and CDR2 as SYGVKD. Trimming stripped 8 bases from V and 1 base from J, with 13 bases between. This CDR3 contains 14 residues. CDR3 coding DNA: TGTGCCATCGCGACAGGATCGGGCACAGATACGCAGTATTTT. It is translated as CAIATGSGTDTQYF.

This clonotype was recorded many times. The V gene is TRBV12-3 or TRBV12-4, the J gene TRBJ2-2; D is perhaps TRBD2 (5 bases). V was pared by 8 bases and J by 3 bases, with 19 bases between. CDR3 length: 16 residues. The CDR3 spells CASLGDPPIYTGELFF. The CDR3 region has the DNA TGTGCCAGCTTGGGAGATCCACCGATTTACACCGGGGAGCTGTTTTTT.

There are a few counts of this clonotype. For the CDR3, the DNA is TGCAGTGCAACAGGGACTACTAGCACAGATACGCAGTATTTT. Translated: CSATGTTSTDTQYF. This chain connects TRBV20-1 to TRBJ2-3; D perhaps matches TRBD2 (7 bases). This CDR3 comprises 14 residues. Germline values: CDR1 DFQATT, CDR2 SNEGSKA (reference sequence). Between the trimmed V and J ends, which lost 6 bases and 0 bases, there was a span of 13 bases.

Only a few counts were recorded for this clonotype. The gene calls are TRBV12-3 or TRBV12-4 and TRBJ2-4; D gene uncertain. With 0 bases removed from V and 8 bases from J, the gap between germline ends came to 11 bases. CDR3 length: 14 residues. This chain's CDR3 is CASSLAGLGDIQYF. The DNA for the CDR3 is TGTGCCAGCAGTTTAGCAGGTCTAGGAGACATTCAGTACTTC.

As for this clonotype: Compared with germline, one end of the junction differs, possibly owing to a read error. CDR3 loop: CASSPDSQSTDTQYF. The CDR3 nucleotides are TGTGCTAGCAGCCCGGACAGCCAAAGCACAGATACGCAGTATTTT. The chain couples TRBV7-7 to TRBJ2-3; D possibly corresponds to TRBD1 (6 bases). This CDR3 contains 15 residues. CDR1 is SSHAT and CDR2 is FNYEAQ in the germline V gene (reference sequence).

This clonotype was found many times. The chain uses TRBV4-1 and TRBJ2-2; 7 bases align to TRBD1. The CDR3 consists of 17 residues. V lost 3 bases, J lost 4 bases, and 11 bases stayed unmatched. The germline V gene encodes CDR1 MGHRA and CDR2 YSYEKL. The chain's CDR3 is CASSHYGRGLLTGELFF. CDR3 bases: TGCGCCAGCAGCCACTACGGCAGGGGGTTACTCACCGGGGAGCTGTTTTTT.

In its sample, this clonotype was seen many times. This chain uses TRBV20-1 with TRBJ2-1; no firm D call. CDR3 size: 16 residues. The V gene's germline CDR1 is DFQATT and CDR2 SNEGSKA (reference sequence). V lost 3 bases and J lost 3, with 18 bases in between. The CDR3 nucleotides read TGCAGTGCTAGTGATTCCAGGCCCTCAGGCTACAATGAGCAGTTCTTC. Translation: CSASDSRPSGYNEQFF.

The sample holds many counts of this clonotype. The rearrangement links TRBV5-1 to TRBJ2-1; D perhaps matches TRBD2 (6 bases). The CDR3 totals 15 residues. The V end lost 5 bases, the J end lost 0 bases, and 12 bases lay between the germline ends. Germline V gene data show CDR1 as SGHRS and CDR2 as YFSETQ. The CDR3 sequence: CASSTGASSYNEQFF. CDR3 nucleotides: TGCGCCAGCAGTACGGGAGCCAGCTCCTACAATGAGCAGTTCTTC.

The V and J genes are TRBV15 and TRBJ2-1; 8 nucleotides line up with TRBD1. The CDR3 is made up of 14 amino acids. J lost 5 bases, V lost 3 bases, and 3 bases had no gene match. Germline CDR1 LNHNV, CDR2 YYDKDF (reference sequence). The CDR3 DNA reads TGTGCCACCAGCAGCTGGGACAGGAACAATGAGCAGTTCTTC. Translating gives CATSSWDRNNEQFF.

This clonotype was seen many times. The chain carries TRBV2 and TRBJ2-3; D tentatively fits TRBD1 or TRBD2 (5 bases each). V was pared by 8 bases and J by 1 base, with 13 bases between. The CDR3 length is 14 residues. Per germline, CDR1 SNHLY and CDR2 FYNNEI. As DNA, the CDR3 is TGTGCCAGCGGGCCGGGACGGCGCACAGATACGCAGTATTTT. This sequence encodes CASGPGRRTDTQYF.

This clonotype was seen more than once but under ten times. This chain links TRBV7-2 with TRBJ2-5; D perhaps matches TRBD2 (6 bases). Between the trimmed V and J ends, which lost 3 bases and 5 bases, there was a span of 10 bases. CDR3 size: 13 residues. The V gene's germline CDR1 is SGHTA and CDR2 FQGNSA. CDR3 bases: TGTGCCAGCAGCTTTAGGAGGGGTGAGACCCAGTACTTC. As protein: CASSFRRGETQYF.

This clonotype has at least ten counts. This rearrangement joins TRBV7-2 to TRBJ2-1; the D call may be TRBD1 or TRBD2 (7 bases each). CDR1 and CDR2 (germline): SGHTA, FQGNSA. Trimming cost V 5 bases and J 9 bases, with 20 bases left between them. The CDR3 has 15 residues. Written as DNA, the CDR3 is TGTGCCAGCAGCCCCAGGGGGGGGTTGAGTGGTGAGCAGTTCTTC. This codes for CASSPRGGLSGEQFF.

This clonotype turned up a few times. This chain links TRBV27 with TRBJ2-1, with 10 bases that match TRBD2. Looked up from germline, CDR1 is MNHEY and CDR2 is SMNVEV (reference sequence). The trim removed 4 bases at V and 4 bases at J, leaving 4 bases unmatched. This CDR3 has 15 residues. CDR3 protein: CASSWGTSEYNEQFF. As DNA, the CDR3 is TGTGCCAGCAGTTGGGGGACTAGCGAATACAATGAGCAGTTCTTC.

This clonotype was detected only a few times. V and J are TRBV15 and TRBJ2-7; 8 bases match TRBD2. The germline V gene has CDR1 LNHNV and CDR2 YYDKDF (reference sequence). J was trimmed by 4 bases and V by 0 bases; bases with no gene match: 8. CDR3 length equals 16 residues. The CDR3 DNA follows: TGTGCCACCAGCAGAGATTTAACTAGCGGAGGGTACGAGCAGTACTTC. Protein: CATSRDLTSGGYEQYF.

This clonotype was recorded many times. The chain recombines TRBV12-3 or TRBV12-4 with TRBJ2-5, with D tentatively TRBD2 (6 bases). The CDR3 is made up of 14 amino acids. V was pared by 4 bases and J by 9 bases, with 18 bases between. The DNA of the CDR3 is TGTGCCAGCAGTTCGGGACTCCGGAGTGGAGCCCAGTACTTC. This gives the protein CASSSGLRSGAQYF.

Ten or more counts support this clonotype. The chain links TRBV5-6 to TRBJ1-6; 9 bases map to TRBD1. This CDR3 has 15 residues. The junction had 8 bases not matched to a gene; V was cut back by 3 bases and J by 10 bases. Germline assignment: CDR1 SGHDT and CDR2 YYEEEE. This CDR3 is CASSWDRVLNSPLHF. The CDR3 DNA reads as TGTGCCAGCAGCTGGGACAGGGTATTAAACTCACCCCTCCACTTT.

This clonotype was recorded many times. The chain has TRBV20-1 and TRBJ2-3; D not certain. CDR1 DFQATT and CDR2 SNEGSKA come from the germline V gene (reference sequence). The length of the CDR3 is 13 residues. V gave up 2 bases and J gave up 2 bases, with 8 bases separating them. Here the CDR3 reads CSARHLITDTQYF. The CDR3 nucleotides read TGCAGTGCTAGACATCTCATCACAGATACGCAGTATTTT.

This clonotype was counted a few times. This chain connects TRBV13 to TRBJ2-7; D remains unclear. CDR3 length equals 15 residues. Per the germline V gene, CDR1 is PRHDT and CDR2 is FYEKMQ (reference sequence). V was trimmed by 5 bases and J by 2 bases, leaving 16 bases between them. The CDR3: CASSPEGPEAYEQYF. The CDR3 coding sequence is TGTGCCAGCAGCCCTGAAGGCCCTGAGGCCTACGAGCAGTACTTC.

This clonotype occurred many times. The chain joins TRBV28 to TRBJ1-1; tentatively, D is TRBD1 (5 bases). Germline lookup yields CDR1 MDHEN and CDR2 SYDVKM. V was trimmed by 6 bases and J by 6 bases, leaving 17 bases between them. The CDR3 has 14 residues. Here the CDR3 DNA reads TGTGCCAGCAGCCCCGGGGGTTTGAGATCTGAAGCTTTCTTT. Its protein is CASSPGGLRSEAFF. Using reference TRBV28 and TRBJ1-1 for the parts outside the CDR3, the full variable domain is DVKVTQSSRYLVKRTGEKVFLECVQDMDHENMFWYRQDPGLGLRLIYFSYDVKMKEKGDIPEGYSVSREKKERFSLILESASTNQTSMYLCASSPGGLRSEAFFGQGTRLTVV.

This clonotype was seen ten or more times. The gene calls are TRBV2 and TRBJ2-7; 9 nucleotides align to TRBD2. Germline values: CDR1 SNHLY, CDR2 FYNNEI. Trimming cost V 8 bases and J 3 bases; bases outside gene matches: 8. The CDR3 loop spans 14 amino acids. CDR3 amino acids: CASLSSGISYEQYF. DNA of the CDR3: TGTGCCAGCCTCTCTAGCGGGATAAGCTACGAGCAGTACTTC. The variable domain in full, completed from reference TRBV2 and TRBJ2-7, reads EPEVTQTPSHQVTQMGQEVILRCVPISNHLYFYWYRQILGQKVEFLVSFYNNEISEKSEIFDDQFSVERPDGSNFTLKIRSTKLEDSAMYFCASLSSGISYEQYFGPGTRLTVT.

J is TRBJ2-1 and V is TRBV7-8; TRBD1 might be the D (7 bases). The V and J ends lost 5 bases and 0 bases respectively, with 23 bases between them. CDR3 length equals 19 residues. CDR1 is SGHVS and CDR2 is FQNEAQ in the germline V gene. The chain's CDR3 is CASSQQTGRRIGSYNEQFF. CDR3 DNA: TGTGCCAGCAGCCAACAGACAGGGAGGAGGATTGGCTCCTACAATGAGCAGTTCTTC.